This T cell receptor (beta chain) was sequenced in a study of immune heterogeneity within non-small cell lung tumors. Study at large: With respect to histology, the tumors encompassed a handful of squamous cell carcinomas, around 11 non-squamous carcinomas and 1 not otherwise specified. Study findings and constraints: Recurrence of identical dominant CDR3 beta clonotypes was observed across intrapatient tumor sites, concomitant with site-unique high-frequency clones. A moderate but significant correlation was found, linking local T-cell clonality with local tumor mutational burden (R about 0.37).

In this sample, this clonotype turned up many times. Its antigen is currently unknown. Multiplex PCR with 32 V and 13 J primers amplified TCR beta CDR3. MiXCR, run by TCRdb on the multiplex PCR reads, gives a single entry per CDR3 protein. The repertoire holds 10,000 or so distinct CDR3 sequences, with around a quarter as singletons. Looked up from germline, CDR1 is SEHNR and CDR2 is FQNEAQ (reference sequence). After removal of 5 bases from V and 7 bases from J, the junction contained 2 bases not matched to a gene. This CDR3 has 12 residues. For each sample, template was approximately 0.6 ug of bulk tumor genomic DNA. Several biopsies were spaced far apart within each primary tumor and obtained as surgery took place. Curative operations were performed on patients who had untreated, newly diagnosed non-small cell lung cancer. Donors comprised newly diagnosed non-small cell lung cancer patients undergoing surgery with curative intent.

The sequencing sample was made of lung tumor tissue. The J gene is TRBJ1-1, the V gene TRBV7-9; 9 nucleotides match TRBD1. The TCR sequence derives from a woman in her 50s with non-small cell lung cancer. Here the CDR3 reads CASSLTGGEAFF. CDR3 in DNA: TGTGCCAGCAGCCTGACAGGGGGTGAAGCTTTCTTT. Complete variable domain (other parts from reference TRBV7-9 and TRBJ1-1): DTGVSQNPRHKITKRGQNVTFRCDPISEHNRLYWYRQTLGQGPEFLTYFQNEAQLEKSRLLSDRFSAERPKGSFSTLEIQRTEQGDSAMYLCASSLTGGEAFFGQGTRLTVV.